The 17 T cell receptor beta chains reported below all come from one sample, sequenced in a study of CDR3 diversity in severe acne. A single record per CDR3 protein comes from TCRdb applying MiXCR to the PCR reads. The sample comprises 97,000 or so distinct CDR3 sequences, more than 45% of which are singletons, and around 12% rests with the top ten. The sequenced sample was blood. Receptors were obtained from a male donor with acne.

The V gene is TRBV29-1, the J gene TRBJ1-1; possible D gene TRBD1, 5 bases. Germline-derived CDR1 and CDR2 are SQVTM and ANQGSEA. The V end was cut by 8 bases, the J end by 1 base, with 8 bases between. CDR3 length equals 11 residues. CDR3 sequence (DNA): TGCAGCATCCAGGGGAACACTGAAGCTTTCTTT. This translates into CSIQGNTEAFF. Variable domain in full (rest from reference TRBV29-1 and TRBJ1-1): SAVISQKPSRDICQRGTSLTIQCQVDSQVTMMFWYRQQPGQSLTLIATANQGSEATYESGFVIDKFPISRPNLTFSTLTVSNMSPEDSSIYLCSIQGNTEAFFGQGTRLTVV.

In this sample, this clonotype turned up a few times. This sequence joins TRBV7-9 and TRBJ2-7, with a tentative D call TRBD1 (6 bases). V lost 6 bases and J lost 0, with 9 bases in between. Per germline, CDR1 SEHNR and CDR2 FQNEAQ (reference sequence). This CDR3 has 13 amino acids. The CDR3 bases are TGTGCCAGCAGTATGGACAGCTCCTACGAGCAGTACTTC. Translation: CASSMDSSYEQYF.

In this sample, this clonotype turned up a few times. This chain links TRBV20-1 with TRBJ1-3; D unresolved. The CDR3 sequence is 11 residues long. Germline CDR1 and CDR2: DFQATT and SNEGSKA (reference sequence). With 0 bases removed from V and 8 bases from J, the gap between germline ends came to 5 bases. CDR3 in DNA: TGCAGTGCTAGAGATAGCCACACCATATATTTT. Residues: CSARDSHTIYF.

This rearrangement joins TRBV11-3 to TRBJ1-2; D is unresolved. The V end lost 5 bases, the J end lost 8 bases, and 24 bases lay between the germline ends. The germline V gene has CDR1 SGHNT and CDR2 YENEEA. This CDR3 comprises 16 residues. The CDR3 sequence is CASSPVQAGGPAGYTF. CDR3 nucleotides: TGTGCCAGCAGCCCCGTTCAGGCAGGAGGTCCTGCGGGCTACACCTTC.

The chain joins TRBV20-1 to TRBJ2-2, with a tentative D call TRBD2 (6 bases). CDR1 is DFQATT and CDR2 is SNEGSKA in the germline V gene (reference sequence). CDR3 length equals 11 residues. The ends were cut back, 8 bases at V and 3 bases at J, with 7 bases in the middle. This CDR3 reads CSPGDTGELFF. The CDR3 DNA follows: TGCAGTCCGGGGGACACCGGGGAGCTGTTTTTT.

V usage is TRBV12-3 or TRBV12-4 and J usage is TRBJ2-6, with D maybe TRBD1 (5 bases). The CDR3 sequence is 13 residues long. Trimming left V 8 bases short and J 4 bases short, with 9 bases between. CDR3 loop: CASGAAGANVLTF. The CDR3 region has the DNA TGTGCCAGCGGGGCTGCGGGGGCCAACGTCCTGACTTTC.

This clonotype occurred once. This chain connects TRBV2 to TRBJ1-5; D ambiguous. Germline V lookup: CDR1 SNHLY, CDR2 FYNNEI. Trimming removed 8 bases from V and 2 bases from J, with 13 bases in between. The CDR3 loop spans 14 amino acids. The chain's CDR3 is CASRHGEGNQPQHF. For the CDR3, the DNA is TGTGCCAGCCGCCACGGGGAAGGCAATCAGCCCCAGCATTTT.

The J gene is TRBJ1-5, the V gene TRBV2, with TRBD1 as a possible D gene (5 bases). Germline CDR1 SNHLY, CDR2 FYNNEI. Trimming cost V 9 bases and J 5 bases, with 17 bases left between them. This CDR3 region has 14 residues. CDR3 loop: CASLGGSRDQPQHF. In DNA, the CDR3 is TGTGCCAGTCTCGGGGGGTCGCGCGATCAGCCCCAGCATTTT.

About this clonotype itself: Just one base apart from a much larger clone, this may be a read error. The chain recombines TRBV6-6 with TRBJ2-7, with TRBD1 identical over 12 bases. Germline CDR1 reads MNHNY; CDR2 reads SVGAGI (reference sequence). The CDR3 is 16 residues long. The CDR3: CASRMKGQGALHERYF. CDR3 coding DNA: TGTGCCAGCAGGATGAAGGGACAGGGGGCTCTACACGAGCGGTACTTC.

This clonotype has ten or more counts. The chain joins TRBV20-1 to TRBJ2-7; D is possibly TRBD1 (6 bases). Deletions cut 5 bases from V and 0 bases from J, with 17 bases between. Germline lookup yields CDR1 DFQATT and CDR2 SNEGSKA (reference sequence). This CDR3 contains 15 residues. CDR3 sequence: CSAPSPGTYSYEQYF. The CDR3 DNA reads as TGCAGTGCTCCGAGCCCTGGGACATACTCCTACGAGCAGTACTTC.

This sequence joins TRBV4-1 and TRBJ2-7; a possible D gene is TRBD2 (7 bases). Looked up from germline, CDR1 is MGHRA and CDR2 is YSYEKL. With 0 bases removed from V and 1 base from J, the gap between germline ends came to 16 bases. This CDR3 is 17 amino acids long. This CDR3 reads CASSQEWGASGSYEQYF. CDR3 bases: TGCGCCAGCAGCCAAGAGTGGGGGGCTAGCGGATCCTACGAGCAGTACTTC.

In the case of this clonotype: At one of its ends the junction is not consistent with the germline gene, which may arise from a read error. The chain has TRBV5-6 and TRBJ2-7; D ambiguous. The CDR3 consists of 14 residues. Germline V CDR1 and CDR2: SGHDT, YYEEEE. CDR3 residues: CASSLGIRSYGQYF. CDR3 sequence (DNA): TGTGCCAGCAGCTTGGGAATAAGATCCTACGGGCAGTACTTC. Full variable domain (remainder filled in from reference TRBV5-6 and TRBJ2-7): DAGVTQSPTHLIKTRGQQVTLRCSPKSGHDTVSWYQQALGQGPQFIFQYYEEEERQRGNFPDRFSGHQFPNYSSELNVNALLLGDSALYLCASSLGIRSYGQYFGPGTRLTVT.

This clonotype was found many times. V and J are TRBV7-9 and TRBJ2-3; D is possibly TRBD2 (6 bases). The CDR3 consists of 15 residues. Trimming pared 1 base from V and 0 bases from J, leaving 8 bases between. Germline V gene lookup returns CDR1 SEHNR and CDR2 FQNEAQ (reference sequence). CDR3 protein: CASSLVSGSTDTQYF. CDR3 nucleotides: TGTGCCAGCAGCTTAGTTAGCGGCAGCACAGATACGCAGTATTTT.

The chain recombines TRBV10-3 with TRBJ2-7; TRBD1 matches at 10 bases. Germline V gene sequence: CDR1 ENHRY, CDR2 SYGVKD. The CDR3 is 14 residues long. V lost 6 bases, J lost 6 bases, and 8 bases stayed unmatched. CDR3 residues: CAISPGQGSGEQYF. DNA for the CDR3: TGTGCCATCAGCCCGGGACAGGGGAGCGGCGAGCAGTACTTC.

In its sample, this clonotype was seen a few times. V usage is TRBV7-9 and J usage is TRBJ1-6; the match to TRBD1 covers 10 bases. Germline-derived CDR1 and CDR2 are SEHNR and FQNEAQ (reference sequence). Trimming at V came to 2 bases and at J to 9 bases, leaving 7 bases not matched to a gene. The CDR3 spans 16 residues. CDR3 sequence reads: CASSLSGTGAISPLHF. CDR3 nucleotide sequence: TGTGCCAGCAGCTTATCCGGGACAGGGGCGATTTCACCCCTCCACTTT.

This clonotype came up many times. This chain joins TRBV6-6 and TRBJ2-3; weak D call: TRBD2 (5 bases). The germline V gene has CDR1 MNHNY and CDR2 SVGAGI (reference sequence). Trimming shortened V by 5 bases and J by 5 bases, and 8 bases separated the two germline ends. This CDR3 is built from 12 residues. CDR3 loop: CASSGSGDTQYF. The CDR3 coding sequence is TGTGCCAGCAGTGGGAGCGGAGATACGCAGTATTTT.

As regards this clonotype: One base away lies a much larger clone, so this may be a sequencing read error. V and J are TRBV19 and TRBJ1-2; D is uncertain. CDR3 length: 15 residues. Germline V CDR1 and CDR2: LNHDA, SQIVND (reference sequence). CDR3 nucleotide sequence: TGTGCCAGTAGTACTCCTACTCGCTCTAACTCTGGCTACACCTTC. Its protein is CASSTPTRSNSGYTF.